This T cell receptor (beta chain) derives from a study of blood T cell repertoires in COVID-19. Study as a whole: The United States, Italy and Spain provided the acute and convalescent COVID-19 samples.

Those enrolled, adults aged 18 to 89 years, came from some 23 US areas. Clinical history reported by participants formed the basis on which cohorts were assigned. Cohort 3 donors counted as recovered after two negative PCRs, clearance, or resolved symptoms. The protocol was immunoSEQ multiplex PCR, while the TCRdb copy is restricted to in-frame clones and leaves out a portion. This sample has around 250,000 clones, with roughly 86% found just once. Germline V gene lookup returns CDR1 KGHSH and CDR2 LQKENI. V lost 0 bases and J 2 bases, leaving 8 bases between the germline ends. The CDR3 is 14 residues long.

Sequenced input: PBMCs or T cells enriched from blood (not recorded which). The rearrangement uses TRBV18 and TRBJ2-7; tentative D call: TRBD1 (6 bases). This TCR was sampled from a woman between 45 and 60 years old who had recovered from COVID-19. CDR3 in DNA: TGTGCCAGCTCACCACCGACAGGAACCTACGAGCAGTACTTC. It yields the protein CASSPPTGTYEQYF.